What follows are 12 T cell receptor beta chains derived from one specimen sequenced in a study of CD8 T cells in ankylosing spondylitis. Via MiXCR, TCRdb re-called the 5' RACE reads, giving one row per CDR3 protein. The data hold some 130,000 distinct CDR3 sequences, with approximately 10% observed a single time. The material sequenced was blood, either unsorted or a sorted T cell fraction (not recorded which). All receptors derive from a female donor with ankylosing spondylitis or in good health (not recorded which).

As regards this clonotype: The junction departs from germline at one end; a sequencing error may be responsible. The chain uses TRBV2 and TRBJ2-1, with D possibly called TRBD1 or TRBD2 (6 bases each). CDR1 is SNHLY, CDR2 FYNNEI, per germline. This CDR3 comprises 13 residues. The CDR3: CANRDSSYNERFF. The CDR3 DNA follows: TGTGCCAACAGGGACTCTTCCTACAATGAGCGGTTCTTC. Supplemented by reference TRBV2 and TRBJ2-1, the full variable domain reads EPEVTQTPSHQVTQMGQEVILRCVPISNHLYFYWYRQILGQKVEFLVSFYNNEISEKSEIFDDQFSVERPDGSNFTLKIRSTKLEDSAMYFCANRDSSYNERFFGPGTRLTVL.

This clonotype was recorded many times. The gene calls are TRBV7-9 and TRBJ2-7; 9 positions match TRBD1. Germline CDR1 is SEHNR and CDR2 is FQNEAQ (reference sequence). CDR3 length: 14 amino acids. Losses at the gene ends were 4 bases for V and 4 bases for J; bases not matched to a gene: 5. The CDR3 is CASSSGQGHYEQYF. The CDR3 region has the DNA TGTGCCAGCAGCTCCGGACAGGGGCATTACGAGCAGTACTTC. Full variable domain (rest looked up from reference TRBV7-9 and TRBJ2-7): DTGVSQNPRHKITKRGQNVTFRCDPISEHNRLYWYRQTLGQGPEFLTYFQNEAQLEKSRLLSDRFSAERPKGSFSTLEIQRTEQGDSAMYLCASSSGQGHYEQYFGPGTRLTVT.

This clonotype was counted a single time. A clone one base away is much larger, so this may be a read error. V is TRBV10-3 and J is TRBJ2-1, with TRBD2 matching 12 bases. The CDR3 covers 16 residues. Germline V gene data show CDR1 as ENHRY and CDR2 as SYGVKD. CDR3 sequence: CPNGTSGLRPYNEQFF. As DNA, the CDR3 is TGTCCCAACGGGACTAGCGGGCTGCGGCCCTACAATGAGCAGTTCTTC.

In regard to this clonotype: A much larger clone lies a single base off, so this may be a read error. This chain links TRBV7-2 with TRBJ1-1; D is ambiguous. The CDR3 runs to 13 residues. Germline values: CDR1 SGHTA, CDR2 FQGNSA. Trimming removed 4 bases at V and 13 bases at J, with 19 bases between. The CDR3 spells CASSSREAVHSFF. CDR3 nucleotides: TGTGCCAGCAGCTCTAGAGAGGCAGTCCACAGTTTCTTT. Together with reference TRBV7-2 and TRBJ1-1, the CDR3 gives the full variable domain: GAGVSQSPSNKVTEKGKDVELRCDPISGHTALYWYRQSLGQGLEFLIYFQGNSAPDKSGLPSDRFSAERTGGSVSTLTIQRTQQEDSAVYLCASSSREAVHSFFGQGTRLTVV.

This clonotype showed up many times. J is TRBJ1-4 and V is TRBV24-1; no clear D. In germline, CDR1 is KGHDR, CDR2 SFDVKD. CDR3 size: 15 residues. V was clipped by 4 bases and J by 0 bases, with 8 bases between them. The CDR3 DNA reads TGTGCCACCAGTGACCCGGCTGCAACTAATGAAAAACTGTTTTTT. It specifies CATSDPAATNEKLFF.

This clonotype was detected a few times. The rearrangement joins TRBV12-3 or TRBV12-4 to TRBJ2-3; TRBD1 or TRBD2 may be the D gene (5 bases each). The CDR3 runs to 14 residues. Trimming left V 10 bases short and J 4 bases short, with 18 bases between. The CDR3 sequence: CAMTTGTFSDTQYF. The CDR3 DNA is TGTGCCATGACGACCGGGACCTTCTCAGATACGCAGTATTTT.

Many counts were recorded for this clonotype. This rearrangement joins TRBV5-1 to TRBJ2-3; 9 bases are shared with TRBD1. The J segment lost 10 bases and the V segment lost 2 bases, leaving 11 bases of the junction unmatched. Germline V lookup: CDR1 SGHRS, CDR2 YFSETQ. The CDR3 spans 15 residues. CDR3 in amino acids: CASSFGTGGGYAQYF. For the CDR3, the DNA is TGCGCCAGCAGCTTTGGAACAGGGGGCGGATACGCGCAGTATTTT.

This clonotype was found many times. J is TRBJ2-5 and V is TRBV1; no check of the table's D call, TRBD2, against the DNA was made. TRBV1 is a listed pseudogene. There are 14 residues in the CDR3. In DNA, the CDR3 is TGCACCAGCATTAAGGCGGGAGCTTCGGAGACCCAGTACTTC. Its protein is CTSIKAGASETQYF.

Turning to this clonotype: A much larger clonotype is one base distant, so this may be a read error. Since the CDR3 does not end with the conserved phenylalanine or tryptophan, this likely comes from a read error. The chain recombines TRBV29-1 with TRBJ2-4, with 11 bases identical to TRBD2. This CDR3 is built from 17 residues. Trimming cost V 3 bases and J 1 base; bases outside gene matches: 8. Per the germline V gene, CDR1 is SQVTM and CDR2 is ANQGSEA. The CDR3 reads CSVDGLAGGGAKNIQYL. CDR3 nucleotides: TGCAGCGTTGACGGCTTAGCGGGAGGGGGGGCCAAAAACATTCAGTACCTC.

This clonotype was counted at least ten times. The gene calls are TRBV18 and TRBJ1-1; unclear D gene. This CDR3 contains 16 residues. With 4 bases removed from V and 0 bases from J, the gap between germline ends came to 15 bases. From germline, CDR1 is KGHSH and CDR2 LQKENI. The CDR3 sequence: CASSLRRISMNTEAFF. In nucleotides, the CDR3 is TGTGCCAGCTCACTGAGAAGGATATCCATGAACACTGAAGCTTTCTTT.

This clonotype has only a few counts. This could be a read error, since a much larger clone is one nucleotide away. The DNA of the CDR3 is TGCAGCGCCGGGACAGACTACGAGCAGTACTTC. It encodes CSAGTDYEQYF. This chain connects TRBV29-1 to TRBJ2-7; 7 bases agree with TRBD1. In germline, CDR1 is SQVTM, CDR2 ANQGSEA. Trimming cost V 7 bases and J 3 bases; bases outside gene matches: 3. This CDR3 contains 11 residues.

This clonotype was found many times. The chain has TRBV29-1 and TRBJ2-1; D possibly corresponds to TRBD1 (6 bases). There are 14 residues in the CDR3. From germline, CDR1 is SQVTM and CDR2 ANQGSEA. V was pared by 4 bases and J by 2 bases, with 12 bases between. Here the CDR3 reads CSVAGTRAYNEQFF. CDR3 bases: TGCAGCGTTGCTGGGACACGGGCCTACAATGAGCAGTTCTTC.